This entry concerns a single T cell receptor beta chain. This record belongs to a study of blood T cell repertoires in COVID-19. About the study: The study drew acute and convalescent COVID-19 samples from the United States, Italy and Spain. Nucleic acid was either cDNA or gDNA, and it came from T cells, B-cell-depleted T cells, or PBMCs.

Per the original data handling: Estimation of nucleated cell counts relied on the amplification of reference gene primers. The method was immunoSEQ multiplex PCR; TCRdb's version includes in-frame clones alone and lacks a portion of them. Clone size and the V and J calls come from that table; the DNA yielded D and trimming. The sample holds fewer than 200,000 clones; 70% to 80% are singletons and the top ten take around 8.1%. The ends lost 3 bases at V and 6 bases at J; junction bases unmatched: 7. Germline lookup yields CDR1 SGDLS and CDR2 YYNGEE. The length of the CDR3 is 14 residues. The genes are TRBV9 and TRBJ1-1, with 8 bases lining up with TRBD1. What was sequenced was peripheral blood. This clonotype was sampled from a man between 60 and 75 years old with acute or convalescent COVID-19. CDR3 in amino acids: CASSATGGKAEAFF. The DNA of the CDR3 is TGTGCCAGCAGCGCTACAGGGGGGAAGGCTGAAGCTTTCTTT. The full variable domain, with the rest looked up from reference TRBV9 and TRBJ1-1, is DSGVTQTPKHLITATGQRVTLRCSPRSGDLSVYWYQQSLDQGLQFLIQYYNGEERAKGNILERFSAQQFPDLHSELNLSSLELGDSALYFCASSATGGKAEAFFGQGTRLTVV.